This TCR beta chain came from a study of a mutant IDH1 vaccine in newly diagnosed glioma. Study background: Most patients had received both radiotherapy and temozolomide, the prior options being radiotherapy, temozolomide, or both.

TCRdb's table, derived via immunoSEQ multiplex PCR, lists solely in-frame clones and lacks some. The data contain tens of thousands of clones, 84% of them singletons. This sample's time point: week 35, safety follow-up. Every vaccination contained 300 ug of the mutant IDH1 20-mer peptide and was paired with topical imiquimod. The germline CDR1 and CDR2 sequences are KGHSH and LQKENI. V shed 1 base and J 8 bases; nucleotides not matched to a gene: 4. This CDR3 has 16 amino acids. A remark on this clone: What it binds is unknown.

This TCR came from a man between 25 and 39 years old with glioma. The specimen comprised PBMCs, sampled from a glioma patient whose treatment included an IDH1 peptide vaccine. This chain connects TRBV18 to TRBJ1-6; the match to TRBD1 covers 11 bases. The CDR3 region has the DNA TGTGCCAGCTCACCACTAGGGGGACAGGGGGATTCACCCCTCCACTTT. Translating gives CASSPLGGQGDSPLHF.